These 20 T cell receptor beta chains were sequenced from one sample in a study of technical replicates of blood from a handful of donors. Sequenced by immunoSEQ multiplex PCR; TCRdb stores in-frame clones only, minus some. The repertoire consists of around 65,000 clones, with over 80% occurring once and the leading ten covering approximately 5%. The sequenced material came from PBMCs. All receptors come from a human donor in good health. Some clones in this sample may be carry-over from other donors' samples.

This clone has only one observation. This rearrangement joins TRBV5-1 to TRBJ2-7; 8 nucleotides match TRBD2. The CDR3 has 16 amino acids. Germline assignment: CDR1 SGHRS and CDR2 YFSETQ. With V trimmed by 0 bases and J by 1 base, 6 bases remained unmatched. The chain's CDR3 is CASSLEVAGTSYEQYF. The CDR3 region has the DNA TGCGCCAGCAGCTTGGAAGTAGCGGGGACATCCTACGAGCAGTACTTC.

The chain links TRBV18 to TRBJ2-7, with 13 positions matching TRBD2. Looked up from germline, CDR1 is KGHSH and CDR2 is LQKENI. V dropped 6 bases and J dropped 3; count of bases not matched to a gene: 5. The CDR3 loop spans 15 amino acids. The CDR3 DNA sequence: TGTGCCAGCTCCGGACTAGCGGGGGACATCTACGAGCAGTACTTC. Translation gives CASSGLAGDIYEQYF. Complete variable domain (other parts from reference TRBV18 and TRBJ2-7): NAGVMQNPRHLVRRRGQEARLRCSPMKGHSHVYWYRQLPEEGLKFMVYLQKENIIDESGMPKERFSAEFPKEGPSILRIQQVVRGDSAAYFCASSGLAGDIYEQYFGPGTRLTVT.

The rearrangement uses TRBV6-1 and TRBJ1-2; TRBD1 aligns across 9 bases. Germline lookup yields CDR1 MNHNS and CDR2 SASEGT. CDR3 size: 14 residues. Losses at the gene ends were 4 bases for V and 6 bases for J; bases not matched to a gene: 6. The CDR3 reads CASSVGQGRHGYTF. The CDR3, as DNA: TGTGCCAGCAGTGTCGGACAGGGGAGGCATGGCTACACCTTC.

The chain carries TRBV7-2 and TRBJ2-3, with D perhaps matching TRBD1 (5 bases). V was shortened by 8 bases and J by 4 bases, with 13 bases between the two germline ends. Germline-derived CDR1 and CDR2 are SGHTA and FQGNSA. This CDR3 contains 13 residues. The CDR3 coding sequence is TGTGCCAGCGGGGCTGGTAGTTCAGATACGCAGTATTTT. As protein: CASGAGSSDTQYF.

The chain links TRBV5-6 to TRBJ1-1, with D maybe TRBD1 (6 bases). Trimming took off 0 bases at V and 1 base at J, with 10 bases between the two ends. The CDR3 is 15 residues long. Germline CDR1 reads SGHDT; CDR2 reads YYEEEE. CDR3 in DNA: TGTGCCAGCAGCTTGGTGGTCAGGGGGAACACTGAAGCTTTCTTT. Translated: CASSLVVRGNTEAFF.

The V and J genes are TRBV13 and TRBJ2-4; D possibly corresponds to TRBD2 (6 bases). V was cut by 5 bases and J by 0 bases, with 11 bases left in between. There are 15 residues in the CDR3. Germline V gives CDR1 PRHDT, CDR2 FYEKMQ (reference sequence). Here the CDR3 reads CASSRREIAKNIQYF. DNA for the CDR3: TGTGCCAGCAGCCGCCGGGAGATAGCCAAAAACATTCAGTACTTC.

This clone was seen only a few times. As DNA, the CDR3 is TGTGCCAGCAGCCGGACTAGCGGGGGTTACAATGAGCAGTTCTTC. Translating it yields CASSRTSGGYNEQFF. V is TRBV5-4 and J is TRBJ2-1; 13 positions match TRBD2. The V gene's germline CDR1 is SGHNT and CDR2 YYREEE (reference sequence). The CDR3 is 15 amino acids. V gave up 4 bases and J gave up 4 bases; unmatched junction bases: 2.

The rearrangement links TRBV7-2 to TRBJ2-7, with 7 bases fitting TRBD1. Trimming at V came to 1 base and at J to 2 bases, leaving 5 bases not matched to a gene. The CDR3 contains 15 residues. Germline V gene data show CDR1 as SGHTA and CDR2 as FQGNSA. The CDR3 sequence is CASSLVGTGAYEQYF. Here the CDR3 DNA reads TGTGCCAGCAGCTTAGTAGGCACAGGGGCCTACGAGCAGTACTTC.

For the CDR3, the DNA is TGTGCCAGCAGCATAAACCCCGGGACATGGGTGGGCTACACCTTC. This codes for CASSINPGTWVGYTF. The chain recombines TRBV7-9 with TRBJ1-2, with a tentative D call TRBD1 (6 bases). V was trimmed by 5 bases and J by 8 bases, leaving 21 bases between them. The CDR3 is 15 residues long. Germline lookup yields CDR1 SEHNR and CDR2 FQNEAQ (reference sequence).

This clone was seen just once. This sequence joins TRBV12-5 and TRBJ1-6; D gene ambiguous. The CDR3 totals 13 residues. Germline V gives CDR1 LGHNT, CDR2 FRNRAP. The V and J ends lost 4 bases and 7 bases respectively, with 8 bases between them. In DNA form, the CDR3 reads TGTGCTAGTGGTTGGCAGGAAAATTCACCCCTCCACTTT. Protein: CASGWQENSPLHF.

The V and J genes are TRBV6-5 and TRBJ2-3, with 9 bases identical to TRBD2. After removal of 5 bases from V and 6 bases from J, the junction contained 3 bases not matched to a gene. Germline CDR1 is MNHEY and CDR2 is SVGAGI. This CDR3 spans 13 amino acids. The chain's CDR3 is CASSASGRDTQYF. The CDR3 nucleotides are TGTGCCAGCAGTGCCAGCGGGAGGGATACGCAGTATTTT.

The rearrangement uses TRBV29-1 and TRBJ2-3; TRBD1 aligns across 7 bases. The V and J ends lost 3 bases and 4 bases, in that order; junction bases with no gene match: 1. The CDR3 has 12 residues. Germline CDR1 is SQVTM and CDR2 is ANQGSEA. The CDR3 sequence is CSVDRGSDTQYF. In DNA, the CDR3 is TGCAGCGTTGACAGGGGGTCAGATACGCAGTATTTT.

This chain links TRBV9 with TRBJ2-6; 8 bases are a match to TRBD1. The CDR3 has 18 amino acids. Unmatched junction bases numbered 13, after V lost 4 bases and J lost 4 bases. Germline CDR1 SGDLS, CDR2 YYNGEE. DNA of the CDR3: TGTGCCAGCAGCCCTCGACAGGGGACGCCGTTAGGGGCCAACGTCCTGACTTTC. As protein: CASSPRQGTPLGANVLTF.

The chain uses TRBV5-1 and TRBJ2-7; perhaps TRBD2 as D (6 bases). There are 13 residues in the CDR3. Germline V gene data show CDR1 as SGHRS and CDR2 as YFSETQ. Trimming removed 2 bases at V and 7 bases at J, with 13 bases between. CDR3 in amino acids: CASSLGTRREQYF. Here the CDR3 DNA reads TGCGCCAGCAGCTTAGGGACTCGTCGTGAGCAGTACTTC.

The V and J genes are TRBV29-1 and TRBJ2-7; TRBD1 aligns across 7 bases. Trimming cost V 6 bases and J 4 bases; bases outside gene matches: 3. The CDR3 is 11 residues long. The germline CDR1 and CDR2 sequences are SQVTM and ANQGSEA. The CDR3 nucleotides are TGCAGCGTAGTGACAGGGTACGAGCAGTACTTC. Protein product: CSVVTGYEQYF.

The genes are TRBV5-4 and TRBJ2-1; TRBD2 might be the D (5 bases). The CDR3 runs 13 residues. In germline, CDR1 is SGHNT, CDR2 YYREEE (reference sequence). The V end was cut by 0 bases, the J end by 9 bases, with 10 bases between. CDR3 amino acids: CASSLALEGEQFF. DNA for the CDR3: TGTGCCAGCAGCTTGGCACTAGAAGGTGAGCAGTTCTTC.

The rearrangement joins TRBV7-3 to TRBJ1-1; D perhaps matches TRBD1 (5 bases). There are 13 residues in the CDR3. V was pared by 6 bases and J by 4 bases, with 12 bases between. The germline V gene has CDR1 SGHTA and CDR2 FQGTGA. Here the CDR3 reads CASRPSGGTEAFF. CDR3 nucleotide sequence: TGTGCCAGCAGGCCGTCGGGGGGCACTGAAGCTTTCTTT.

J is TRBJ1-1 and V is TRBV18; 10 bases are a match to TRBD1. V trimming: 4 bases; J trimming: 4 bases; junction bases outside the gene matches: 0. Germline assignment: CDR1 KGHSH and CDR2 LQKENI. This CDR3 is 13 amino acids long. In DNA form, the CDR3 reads TGTGCCAGCTCACGGGACAGGGGCACTGAAGCTTTCTTT. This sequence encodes CASSRDRGTEAFF.

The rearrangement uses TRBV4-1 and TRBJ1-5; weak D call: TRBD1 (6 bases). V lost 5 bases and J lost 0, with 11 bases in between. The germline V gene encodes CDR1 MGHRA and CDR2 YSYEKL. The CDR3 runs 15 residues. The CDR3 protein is CASSRGIGSNQPQHF. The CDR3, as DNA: TGCGCCAGCAGCAGGGGGATCGGTAGCAATCAGCCCCAGCATTTT.

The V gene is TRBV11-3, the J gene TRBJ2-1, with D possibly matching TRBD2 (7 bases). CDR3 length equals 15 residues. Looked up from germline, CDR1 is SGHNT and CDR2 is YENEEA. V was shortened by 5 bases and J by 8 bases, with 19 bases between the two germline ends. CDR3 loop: CASSPRLGGGHEQFF. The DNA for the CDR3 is TGTGCCAGCAGCCCCCGACTAGGGGGGGGCCATGAGCAGTTCTTC.